The 25 T cell receptor beta chains presented below share a single source sample, sequenced in a study of shared clonotypes between healthy human individuals. TCRdb's table, derived via immunoSEQ multiplex PCR, lists solely in-frame clones and lacks some. The table records some 2.1 million clones, around 93% of them present only once. The naive CD8 fraction comprised CD45RO-negative cells positively selected for CCR7 and excluded terminally differentiated effector memory CD45RA+ cells. Sequencing used naive CD8+ T cells from PBMCs. The source of these receptors is a man aged 18 to 29 in good health. Some clones in this sample may be carry-over from other donors' samples.

The chain carries TRBV5-5 and TRBJ2-4; D is ambiguous. Trimming left V 3 bases short and J 4 bases short, with 8 bases between. Germline CDR1 is SGHKS and CDR2 is YYEKEE (reference sequence). CDR3 length: 13 amino acids. CDR3 sequence: CASSWTNKNIQYF. DNA of the CDR3: TGTGCCAGCAGCTGGACGAATAAAAACATTCAGTACTTC. The full variable domain, its missing parts supplied by reference TRBV5-5 and TRBJ2-4, is DAGVTQSPTHLIKTRGQQVTLRCSPISGHKSVSWYQQVLGQGPQFIFQYYEKEERGRGNFPDRFSARQFPNYSSELNVNALLLGDSALYLCASSWTNKNIQYFGAGTRLSVL.

This clone occurred once. The chain employs TRBV7-9 and TRBJ2-3; D may correspond to TRBD1 or TRBD2 (5 bases each). Trimming cost V 5 bases and J 4 bases, with 13 bases left between them. The CDR3 spans 14 residues. Germline V CDR1 and CDR2: SEHNR, FQNEAQ (reference sequence). The CDR3 sequence is CASSPRGTPDTQYF. CDR3 sequence (DNA): TGTGCCAGCAGCCCCCGAGGGACCCCAGATACGCAGTATTTT.

This rearrangement joins TRBV30 to TRBJ2-1; perhaps TRBD2 as D (6 bases). CDR3 length equals 13 residues. The germline V and J ends were trimmed by 0 bases and 7 bases, with 10 bases remaining between them. Per germline, CDR1 GTSNPN and CDR2 SVGIG (reference sequence). DNA of the CDR3: TGTGCCTGGAGTGTGGGCGGGGTAAATGAGCAGTTCTTC. Residues: CAWSVGGVNEQFF.

This chain joins TRBV7-3 and TRBJ2-7; D remains ambiguous. This CDR3 has 13 amino acids. Germline V gene data show CDR1 as SGHTA and CDR2 as FQGTGA. Trimming took 4 bases from V and 6 from J, leaving 13 bases between them. CDR3 in DNA: TGTGCCAGCAGCTCCGGATCTAAGTCCGAGCAGTACTTC. Translating it yields CASSSGSKSEQYF.

Worth noting for this clone: This sample includes further DNA sequences coding for the same CDR3. The chain is built from TRBV28 and TRBJ2-7; 10 bases fit TRBD1. This CDR3 is built from 15 residues. J was trimmed by 0 bases and V by 6 bases; bases with no gene match: 5. Germline V CDR1 and CDR2: MDHEN, SYDVKM. In DNA, the CDR3 is TGTGCCAGCAGCCTGGGACAGGGGCTCTCCTACGAGCAGTACTTC. Amino acids: CASSLGQGLSYEQYF.

This clone occurred a few times. Here the CDR3 reads CASSLTPTDSYEAFF. The CDR3 coding sequence is TGTGCCAGCAGCTTAACGCCGACAGATTCGTACGAAGCTTTCTTT. V usage is TRBV7-9 and J usage is TRBJ1-1; maybe TRBD1 (5 bases). Germline assignment: CDR1 SEHNR and CDR2 FQNEAQ (reference sequence). The CDR3 extends over 15 amino acids. Trimming took off 2 bases at V and 8 bases at J, with 18 bases between the two ends. Full variable domain (rest looked up from reference TRBV7-9 and TRBJ1-1): DTGVSQNPRHKITKRGQNVTFRCDPISEHNRLYWYRQTLGQGPEFLTYFQNEAQLEKSRLLSDRFSAERPKGSFSTLEIQRTEQGDSAMYLCASSLTPTDSYEAFFGQGTRLTVV.

This chain uses TRBV2 with TRBJ1-4; no firm D call. Germline V gives CDR1 SNHLY, CDR2 FYNNEI. The CDR3 is 14 amino acids. The germline V and J ends were trimmed by 7 bases and 8 bases, with 17 bases remaining between them. The CDR3: CASNEGGFAEKLFF. CDR3 sequence (DNA): TGTGCCAGCAACGAGGGTGGTTTTGCCGAAAAACTGTTTTTT.

This clone is a singleton in its sample. The chain recombines TRBV21-1 with TRBJ2-5; the table gives TRBD2 as D, unverified against the DNA. TRBV21-1 is flagged as a pseudogene. The CDR3 is made up of 15 amino acids. DNA for the CDR3: TGTGCCAGCAGCTCCAAGGGGGGGGCCCGAAAGACCCAGTACTTC. Protein sequence: CASSSKGGARKTQYF.

The chain recombines TRBV27 with TRBJ1-2, with 12 positions matching TRBD1. Losses at the gene ends were 6 bases for V and 5 bases for J; bases not matched to a gene: 7. Germline CDR1 reads MNHEY; CDR2 reads SMNVEV (reference sequence). This CDR3 comprises 15 residues. The CDR3 sequence is CASRLRDRGPYGYTF. CDR3 DNA sequence: TGTGCCAGCAGACTCCGGGACAGGGGGCCTTATGGCTACACCTTC.

A few counts support this clone. V is TRBV4-1 and J is TRBJ2-7; TRBD2 aligns across 13 bases. Per germline, CDR1 MGHRA and CDR2 YSYEKL. With V trimmed by 1 base and J by 4 bases, 4 bases remained unmatched. The CDR3 runs 16 residues. This CDR3 is CASSQGTSGSFYEQYF. In nucleotides, the CDR3 is TGCGCCAGCAGCCAAGGGACTAGCGGGAGTTTTTACGAGCAGTACTTC.

This chain joins TRBV19 and TRBJ2-1; D may be TRBD2 (5 bases). V lost 2 bases, J lost 14 bases, and 16 bases lay in between. The CDR3 length is 13 residues. Looked up from germline, CDR1 is LNHDA and CDR2 is SQIVND (reference sequence). DNA for the CDR3: TGTGCCAGTAGTATAACGCTAGCCGCACCCAAGTTCTTC. Protein product: CASSITLAAPKFF.

V usage is TRBV28 and J usage is TRBJ2-7, with D possibly being TRBD1 (5 bases). V lost 5 bases and J 0 bases, leaving 11 bases between the germline ends. Germline values: CDR1 MDHEN, CDR2 SYDVKM. The CDR3 is 14 amino acids. DNA of the CDR3: TGTGCCAGCAGTCCTCAGGGTCGCTCCTACGAGCAGTACTTC. This sequence encodes CASSPQGRSYEQYF.

As to this clone: At the DNA level, this CDR3 is encoded by other sequences in the same sample as well. The chain combines TRBV27 with TRBJ2-1, with D uncertain. Deletions cut 1 base from V and 2 bases from J, with 3 bases between. The CDR3 totals 13 residues. The V gene's germline CDR1 is MNHEY and CDR2 SMNVEV (reference sequence). The CDR3 nucleotides are TGTGCCAGCAGTTTATACCCCTACAATGAGCAGTTCTTC. Amino acids: CASSLYPYNEQFF.

The chain recombines TRBV2 with TRBJ2-7; perhaps TRBD1 as D (6 bases). Trimming cost V 5 bases and J 0 bases, with 11 bases left between them. Looked up from germline, CDR1 is SNHLY and CDR2 is FYNNEI. The CDR3 totals 14 residues. The CDR3 nucleotides read TGTGCCAGCAGTCCGACAGGATACTCCTACGAGCAGTACTTC. It codes for CASSPTGYSYEQYF.

As for this clone: The same CDR3 arises from other DNA sequences in this sample as well. J is TRBJ2-7 and V is TRBV11-2, with D maybe TRBD2 (6 bases). The CDR3 runs to 13 residues. The germline V and J ends were trimmed by 0 bases and 4 bases, with 7 bases remaining between them. Germline V gives CDR1 SGHAT, CDR2 FQNNGV. Here the CDR3 reads CASSLDRGYEQYF. CDR3 in DNA: TGTGCCAGCAGCTTAGATCGGGGGTACGAGCAGTACTTC.

This chain joins TRBV4-3 and TRBJ2-7; D remains unclear. Trimming stripped 1 base from V and 2 bases from J, with 6 bases between. Germline V gives CDR1 LGHNA, CDR2 YSLEER. The length of the CDR3 is 13 residues. The CDR3 region is CASSQGPAYEQYF. DNA of the CDR3: TGCGCCAGCAGCCAAGGCCCGGCCTACGAGCAGTACTTC.

V gene TRBV4-2 combines with J gene TRBJ2-5; TRBD2 aligns across 8 bases. With V trimmed by 0 bases and J by 0 bases, 12 bases remained unmatched. This CDR3 spans 19 amino acids. Germline V gives CDR1 LGHNA, CDR2 YNFKEQ. The CDR3 protein is CASSQEVTWLAGHQETQYF. The CDR3 nucleotides read TGTGCCAGCAGCCAAGAGGTGACTTGGCTAGCGGGCCACCAAGAGACCCAGTACTTC.

This chain joins TRBV4-1 and TRBJ2-1; TRBD2 agrees at 15 bases. Germline V gene data show CDR1 as MGHRA and CDR2 as YSYEKL. With V trimmed by 0 bases and J by 10 bases, 1 base remained unmatched. The CDR3 consists of 15 residues. The CDR3 nucleotides read TGCGCCAGCAGCCAAGATGGGACTAGCGGGAGGGAGCAGTTCTTC. This gives the protein CASSQDGTSGREQFF.

This clone appeared a few times. The rearrangement uses TRBV27 and TRBJ2-7; D may be TRBD1 or TRBD2 (5 bases each). The CDR3 consists of 12 residues. CDR1 and CDR2 (germline): MNHEY, SMNVEV (reference sequence). Trimming took 10 bases from V and 5 from J, leaving 15 bases between them. In DNA, the CDR3 is TGTGCCACCCGTGAGGGCAGGGACGAGCAGTACTTC. Translated, it gives CATREGRDEQYF.

The V and J genes are TRBV27 and TRBJ2-7; 7 nucleotides line up with TRBD1. CDR1 is MNHEY, CDR2 SMNVEV, per germline (reference sequence). The CDR3 has 16 amino acids. V trimming: 2 bases; J trimming: 2 bases; junction bases outside the gene matches: 9. Written as DNA, the CDR3 is TGTGCCAGCAGTTTAAGTATAGGGGGCAGAGCCTACGAGCAGTACTTC. This translates into CASSLSIGGRAYEQYF.

The genes are TRBV9 and TRBJ2-3, with D possibly called TRBD1 or TRBD2 (5 bases each). CDR1 SGDLS and CDR2 YYNGEE come from the germline V gene. This CDR3 spans 15 amino acids. V was trimmed by 1 base and J by 6 bases, leaving 15 bases between them. CDR3 residues: CASSVPDRDLDTQYF. CDR3 DNA: TGTGCCAGCAGCGTACCCGATCGGGACCTGGATACGCAGTATTTT.

This rearrangement joins TRBV5-5 to TRBJ2-7; TRBD1 agrees at 7 bases. Germline CDR1 and CDR2: SGHKS and YYEKEE (reference sequence). The CDR3 contains 13 residues. V shed 4 bases, J shed 2 bases, and the junction held 3 bases outside the gene matches. The CDR3, as DNA: TGTGCCAGCAGCAGGGGGACAGCCTACGAGCAGTACTTC. It encodes CASSRGTAYEQYF.

This chain connects TRBV4-1 to TRBJ1-2; D uncertain. Between the trimmed V and J ends, which lost 4 bases and 5 bases, there was a span of 14 bases. CDR3 length: 14 amino acids. Germline CDR1 and CDR2: MGHRA and YSYEKL. The chain's CDR3 is CASSPSGGEYGYTF. Written as DNA, the CDR3 is TGCGCCAGCAGCCCAAGCGGTGGAGAGTATGGCTACACCTTC.

This chain links TRBV5-1 with TRBJ2-2; 10 bases are a match to TRBD2. The V segment lost 4 bases and the J segment 6 bases; nucleotides outside the gene matches: 15. The germline CDR1 and CDR2 sequences are SGHRS and YFSETQ. There are 18 residues in the CDR3. CDR3 nucleotides: TGCGCCAGCAGCACAACGACTAGCGGGTTCTCCCCCTCCGGGGAGCTGTTTTTT. This sequence encodes CASSTTTSGFSPSGELFF.

The V call is TRBV27, the J call TRBJ2-7; 10 bases match TRBD2. The length of the CDR3 is 16 residues. V lost 0 bases to trimming and J lost 4 bases; unmatched junction nucleotides: 6. Germline CDR1 reads MNHEY; CDR2 reads SMNVEV (reference sequence). CDR3 region: CASSLSSGRSLYEQYF. CDR3 nucleotide sequence: TGTGCCAGCAGTTTATCTAGCGGGAGGTCCTTATACGAGCAGTACTTC.